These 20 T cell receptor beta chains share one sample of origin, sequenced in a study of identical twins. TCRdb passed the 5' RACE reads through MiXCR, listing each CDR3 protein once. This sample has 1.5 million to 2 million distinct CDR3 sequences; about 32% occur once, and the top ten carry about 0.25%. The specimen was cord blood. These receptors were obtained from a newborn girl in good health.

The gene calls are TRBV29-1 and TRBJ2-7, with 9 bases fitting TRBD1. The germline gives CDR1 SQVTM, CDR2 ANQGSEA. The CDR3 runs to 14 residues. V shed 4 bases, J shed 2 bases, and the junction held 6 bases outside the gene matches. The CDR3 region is CSVALGQGPYEQYF. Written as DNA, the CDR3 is TGCAGCGTTGCATTGGGACAGGGTCCCTACGAGCAGTACTTC.

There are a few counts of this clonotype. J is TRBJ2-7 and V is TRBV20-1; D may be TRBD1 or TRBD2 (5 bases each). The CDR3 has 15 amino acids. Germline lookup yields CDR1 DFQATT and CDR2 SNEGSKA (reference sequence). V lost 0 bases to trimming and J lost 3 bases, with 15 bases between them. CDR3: CSARDLTRGSYEQYF. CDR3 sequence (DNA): TGCAGTGCTAGAGATCTAACTAGGGGCAGCTACGAGCAGTACTTC.

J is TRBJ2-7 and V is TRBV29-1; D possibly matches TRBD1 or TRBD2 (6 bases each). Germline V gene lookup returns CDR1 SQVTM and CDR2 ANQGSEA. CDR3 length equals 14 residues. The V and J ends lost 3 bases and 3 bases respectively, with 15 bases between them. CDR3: CSVEGGRGGYEQYF. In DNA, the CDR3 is TGCAGCGTTGAGGGGGGCAGGGGAGGCTACGAGCAGTACTTC.

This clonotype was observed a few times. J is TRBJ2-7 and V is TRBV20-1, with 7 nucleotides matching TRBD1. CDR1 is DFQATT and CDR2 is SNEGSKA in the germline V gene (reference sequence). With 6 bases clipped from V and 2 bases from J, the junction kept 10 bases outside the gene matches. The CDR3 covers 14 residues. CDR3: CSASRDSITYEQYF. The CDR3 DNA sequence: TGCAGTGCCTCCCGGGACAGCATCACCTACGAGCAGTACTTC.

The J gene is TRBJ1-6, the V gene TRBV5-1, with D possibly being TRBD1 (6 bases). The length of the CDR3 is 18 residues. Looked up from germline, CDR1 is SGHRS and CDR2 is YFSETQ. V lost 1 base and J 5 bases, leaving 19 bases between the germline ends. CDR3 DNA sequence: TGCGCCAGCAGCTTGTCTCACGGGACACCCCAACATAATTCACCCCTCCACTTT. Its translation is CASSLSHGTPQHNSPLHF.

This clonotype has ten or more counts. The CDR3 reads CATSDLTSGTDTQYF. CDR3 bases: TGTGCCACCAGTGATTTGACTAGCGGCACAGATACGCAGTATTTT. V gene TRBV24-1 combines with J gene TRBJ2-3, with 7 bases aligning to TRBD2. From germline, CDR1 is KGHDR and CDR2 SFDVKD. The CDR3 sequence is 15 residues long. Unmatched junction bases numbered 0, after V lost 0 bases and J lost 1 base.

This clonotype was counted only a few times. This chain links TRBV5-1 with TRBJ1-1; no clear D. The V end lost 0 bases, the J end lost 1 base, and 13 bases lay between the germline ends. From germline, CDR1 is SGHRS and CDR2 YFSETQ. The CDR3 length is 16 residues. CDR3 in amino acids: CASSLVMGRQNTEAFF. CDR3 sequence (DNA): TGCGCCAGCAGCTTGGTCATGGGGAGGCAGAACACTGAAGCTTTCTTT.

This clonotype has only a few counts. The CDR3 DNA reads TGTGCCAGCAGCCACGGGGGGAGGAACACTGAAGCTTTCTTT. Residues: CASSHGGRNTEAFF. The rearrangement uses TRBV3-1 and TRBJ1-1, with D perhaps TRBD1 (5 bases). The CDR3 is made up of 14 amino acids. Germline assignment: CDR1 LGHDT and CDR2 YNNKEL (reference sequence). Trimming shortened V by 3 bases and J by 1 base, and 9 bases separated the two germline ends.

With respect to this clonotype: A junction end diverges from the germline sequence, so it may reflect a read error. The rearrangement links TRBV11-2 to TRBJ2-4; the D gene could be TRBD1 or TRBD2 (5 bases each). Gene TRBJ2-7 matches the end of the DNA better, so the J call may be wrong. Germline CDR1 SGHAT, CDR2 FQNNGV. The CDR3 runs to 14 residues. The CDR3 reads CPSSLGLTDYEQYF. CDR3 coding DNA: TGTCCCAGCAGCTTAGGACTGACAGACTACGAGCAGTACTTC.

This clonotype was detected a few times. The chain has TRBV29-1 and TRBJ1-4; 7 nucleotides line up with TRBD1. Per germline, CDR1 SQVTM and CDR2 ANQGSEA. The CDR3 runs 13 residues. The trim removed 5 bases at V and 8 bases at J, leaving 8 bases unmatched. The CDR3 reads CSVTRQGMEKLFF. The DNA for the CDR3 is TGCAGCGTTACCAGACAGGGCATGGAAAAACTGTTTTTT. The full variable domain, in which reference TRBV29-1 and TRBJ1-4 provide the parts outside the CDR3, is SAVISQKPSRDICQRGTSLTIQCQVDSQVTMMFWYRQQPGQSLTLIATANQGSEATYESGFVIDKFPISRPNLTFSTLTVSNMSPEDSSIYLCSVTRQGMEKLFFGSGTQLSVL.

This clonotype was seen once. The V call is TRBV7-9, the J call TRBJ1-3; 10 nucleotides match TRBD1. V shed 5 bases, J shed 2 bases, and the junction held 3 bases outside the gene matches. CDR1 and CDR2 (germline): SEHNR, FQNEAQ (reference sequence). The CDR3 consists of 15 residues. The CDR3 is CASSPTGGTGNTIYF. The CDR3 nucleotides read TGTGCCAGCAGCCCGACAGGGGGCACTGGAAACACCATATATTTT.

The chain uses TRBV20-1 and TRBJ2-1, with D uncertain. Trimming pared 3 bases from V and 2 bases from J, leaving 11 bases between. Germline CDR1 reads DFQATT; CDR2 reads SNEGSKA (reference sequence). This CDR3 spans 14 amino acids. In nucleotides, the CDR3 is TGCAGTGCTAGTCCGACGGACGCCTACAATGAGCAGTTCTTC. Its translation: CSASPTDAYNEQFF.

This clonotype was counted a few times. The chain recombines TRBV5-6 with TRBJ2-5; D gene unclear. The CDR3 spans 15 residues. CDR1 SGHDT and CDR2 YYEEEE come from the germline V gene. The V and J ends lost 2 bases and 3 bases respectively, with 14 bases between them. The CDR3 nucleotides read TGTGCCAGCAGCTTCCCCGCAATGACCAAAGAGACCCAGTACTTC. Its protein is CASSFPAMTKETQYF.

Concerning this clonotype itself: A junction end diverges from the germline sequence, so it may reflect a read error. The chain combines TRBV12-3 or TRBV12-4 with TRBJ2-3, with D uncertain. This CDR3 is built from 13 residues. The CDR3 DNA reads TGTGCCAGCAGCTTGATTAGAGCAGATGCGCAGTATTTT. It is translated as CASSLIRADAQYF.

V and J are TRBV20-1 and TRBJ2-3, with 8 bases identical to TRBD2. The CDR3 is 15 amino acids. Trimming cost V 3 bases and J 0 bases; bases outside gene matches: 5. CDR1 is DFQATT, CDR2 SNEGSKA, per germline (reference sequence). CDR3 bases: TGCAGTGCTAGCGGCGGGGGGTCTAGCACAGATACGCAGTATTTT. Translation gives CSASGGGSSTDTQYF.

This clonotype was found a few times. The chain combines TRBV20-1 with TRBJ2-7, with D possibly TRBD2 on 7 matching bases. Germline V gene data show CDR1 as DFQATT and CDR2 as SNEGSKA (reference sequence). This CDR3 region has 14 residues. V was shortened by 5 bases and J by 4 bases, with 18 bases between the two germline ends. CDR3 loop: CSAPYLRGGYEQYF. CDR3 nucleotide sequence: TGCAGTGCTCCATACCTAAGGGGGGGTTACGAGCAGTACTTC.

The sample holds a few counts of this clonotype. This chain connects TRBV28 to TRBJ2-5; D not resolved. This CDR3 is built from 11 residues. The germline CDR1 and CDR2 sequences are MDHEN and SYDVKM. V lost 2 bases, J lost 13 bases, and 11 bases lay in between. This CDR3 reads CASSLDFWWYF. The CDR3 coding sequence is TGTGCCAGCAGTTTAGACTTCTGGTGGTACTTC.

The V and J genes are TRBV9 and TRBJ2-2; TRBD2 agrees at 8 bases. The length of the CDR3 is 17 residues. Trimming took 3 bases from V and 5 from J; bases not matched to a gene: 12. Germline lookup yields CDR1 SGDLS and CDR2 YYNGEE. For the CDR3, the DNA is TGTGCCAGCAGCGCCCATCTGATTAGCGGGATTACCGGGGAGCTGTTTTTT. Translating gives CASSAHLISGITGELFF.

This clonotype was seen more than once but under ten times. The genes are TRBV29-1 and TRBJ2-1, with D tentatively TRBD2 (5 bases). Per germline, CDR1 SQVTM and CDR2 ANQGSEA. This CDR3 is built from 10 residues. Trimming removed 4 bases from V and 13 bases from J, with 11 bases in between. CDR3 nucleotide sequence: TGCAGCGTTGTTGAGGGTTTCCAGTTCTTC. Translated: CSVVEGFQFF.

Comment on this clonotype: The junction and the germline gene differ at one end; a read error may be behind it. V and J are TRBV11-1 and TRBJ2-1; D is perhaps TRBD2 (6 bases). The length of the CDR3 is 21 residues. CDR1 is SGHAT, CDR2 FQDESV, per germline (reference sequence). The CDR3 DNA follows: TGTGCCAGCAGCTTAGGGCTAACCGTTTCCCCGTTAGCGGACTCCTACAATGGGCAGTTCTTC. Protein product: CASSLGLTVSPLADSYNGQFF.